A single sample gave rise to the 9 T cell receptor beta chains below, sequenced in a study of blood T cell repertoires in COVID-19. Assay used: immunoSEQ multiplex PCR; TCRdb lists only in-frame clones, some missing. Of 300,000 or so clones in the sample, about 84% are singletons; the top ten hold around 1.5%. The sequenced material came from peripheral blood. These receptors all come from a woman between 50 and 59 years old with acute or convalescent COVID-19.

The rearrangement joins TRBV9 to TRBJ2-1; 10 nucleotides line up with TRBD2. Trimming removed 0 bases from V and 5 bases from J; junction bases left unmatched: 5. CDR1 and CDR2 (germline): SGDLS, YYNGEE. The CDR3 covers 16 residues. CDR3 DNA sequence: TGTGCCAGCAGCGTAGGTGTGACTAGCGGGCACAATGAGCAGTTCTTC. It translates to CASSVGVTSGHNEQFF.

The CDR3 here is CASRQLAGEQFF. The CDR3 region has the DNA TGTGCCAGCAGACAACTAGCCGGTGAGCAGTTCTTC. The chain is built from TRBV6-5 and TRBJ2-1, with D possibly matching TRBD2 (6 bases). Between the trimmed V and J ends, which lost 6 bases and 9 bases, there was a span of 12 bases. The length of the CDR3 is 12 residues. CDR1 is MNHEY, CDR2 SVGAGI, per germline.

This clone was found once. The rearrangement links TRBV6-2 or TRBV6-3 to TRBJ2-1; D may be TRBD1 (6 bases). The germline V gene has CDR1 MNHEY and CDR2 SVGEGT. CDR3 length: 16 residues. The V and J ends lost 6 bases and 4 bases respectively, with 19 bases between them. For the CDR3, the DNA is TGTGCCAGCAGCTCCCCGAGGGGGTCAGGGTACAATGAGCAGTTCTTC. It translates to CASSSPRGSGYNEQFF.

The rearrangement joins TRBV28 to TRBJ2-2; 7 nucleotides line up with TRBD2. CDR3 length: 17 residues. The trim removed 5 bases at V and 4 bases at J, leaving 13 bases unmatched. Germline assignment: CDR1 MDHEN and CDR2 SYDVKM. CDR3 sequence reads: CASSPQWGGWITGELFF. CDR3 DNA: TGTGCCAGCAGTCCCCAGTGGGGAGGGTGGATCACCGGGGAGCTGTTTTTT.

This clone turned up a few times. In nucleotides, the CDR3 is TGTGCCAGCAGTCCAACTAGACTAGCGGGGGTGGGGCGCCAAGAGACCCAGTACTTC. This gives the protein CASSPTRLAGVGRQETQYF. The chain has TRBV27 and TRBJ2-5; 12 positions match TRBD2. The CDR3 has 19 amino acids. Looked up from germline, CDR1 is MNHEY and CDR2 is SMNVEV (reference sequence). V was pared by 5 bases and J by 1 base, with 14 bases of the junction left unmatched.

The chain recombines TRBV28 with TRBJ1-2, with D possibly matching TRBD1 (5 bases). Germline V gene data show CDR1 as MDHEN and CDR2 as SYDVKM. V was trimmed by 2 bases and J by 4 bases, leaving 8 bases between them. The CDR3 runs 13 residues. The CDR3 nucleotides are TGTGCCAGCAGTTTAACCGGGGGCTATGGCTACACCTTC. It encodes CASSLTGGYGYTF.

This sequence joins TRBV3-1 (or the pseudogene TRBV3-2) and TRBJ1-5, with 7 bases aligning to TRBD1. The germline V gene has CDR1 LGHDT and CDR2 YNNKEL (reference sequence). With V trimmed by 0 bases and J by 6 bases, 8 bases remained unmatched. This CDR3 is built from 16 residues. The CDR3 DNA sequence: TGTGCCAGCAGCCAAGAGGCAGGGGGAGGAGGTCAGCCCCAGCATTTT. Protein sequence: CASSQEAGGGGQPQHF.

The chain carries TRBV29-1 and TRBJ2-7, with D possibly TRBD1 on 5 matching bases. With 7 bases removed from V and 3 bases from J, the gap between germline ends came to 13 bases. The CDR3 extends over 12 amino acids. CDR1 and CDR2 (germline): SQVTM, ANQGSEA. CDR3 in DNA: TGCAGCGCTGGGGCCAGGATCTACGAGCAGTACTTC. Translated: CSAGARIYEQYF.

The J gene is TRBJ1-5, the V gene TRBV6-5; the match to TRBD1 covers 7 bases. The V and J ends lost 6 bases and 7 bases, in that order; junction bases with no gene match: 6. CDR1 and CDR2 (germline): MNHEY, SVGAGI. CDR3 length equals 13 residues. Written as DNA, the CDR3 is TGTGCCAGCAGAACAGGGGCCAGGCAGCCCCAGCATTTT. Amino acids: CASRTGARQPQHF.